Shown below are 10 T cell receptor beta chains from a single sample sequenced in a study of shared clonotypes between healthy human individuals. CD8 cells regarded as naive lacked CD45RO, were positively chosen for CCR7, and omitted terminally differentiated effector memory CD45RA+ cells. Profiled with immunoSEQ multiplex PCR; TCRdb holds only in-frame clones, not every one. The table has about 2.2 million clones, just under 95% seen once. Material for sequencing was naive CD8+ T cells from PBMCs. The origin of the receptors is a man between 18 and 35 years old in good health. Some clones in this sample may be carry-over from other donors' samples.

V and J are TRBV7-9 and TRBJ1-1; D remains unclear. The V gene lost 7 bases and the J gene lost 0 bases, with 9 bases spanning the gap. CDR1 is SEHNR and CDR2 is FQNEAQ in the germline V gene (reference sequence). The CDR3 spans 13 residues. The CDR3 DNA reads as TGTGCCAGCACAACGGGCATGAACACTGAAGCTTTCTTT. Its protein product is CASTTGMNTEAFF.

The V gene is TRBV28, the J gene TRBJ1-3; 8 nucleotides agree with TRBD1. The germline CDR1 and CDR2 sequences are MDHEN and SYDVKM. Germline trimming cut 5 bases from V and 3 bases from J; bases unmatched to any gene: 9. The CDR3 has 16 residues. CDR3 in DNA: TGTGCCAGCAGTCGCATACAGGGGGATTTTGGAAACACCATATATTTT. Encoded protein: CASSRIQGDFGNTIYF.

The rearrangement joins TRBV28 to TRBJ1-1; D call uncertain. This CDR3 comprises 13 residues. Trimming took off 7 bases at V and 1 base at J, with 10 bases between the two ends. Germline CDR1 MDHEN, CDR2 SYDVKM. CDR3 loop: CASIRVGNTEAFF. CDR3 DNA sequence: TGTGCCAGCATTAGGGTAGGGAACACTGAAGCTTTCTTT.

The chain links TRBV4-3 to TRBJ2-1; D uncertain. Germline loops: CDR1 LGHNA, CDR2 YSLEER. V gave up 4 bases and J gave up 7 bases, with 11 bases separating them. There are 13 residues in the CDR3. The CDR3, as DNA: TGCGCCAGCAGCCCCAGACTTGCAAATGAGCAGTTCTTC. It yields the protein CASSPRLANEQFF.

This chain joins TRBV7-9 and TRBJ2-6, with 9 bases matching TRBD1. There are 18 residues in the CDR3. Germline V CDR1 and CDR2: SEHNR, FQNEAQ (reference sequence). Trimming at V came to 4 bases and at J to 2 bases, leaving 9 bases not matched to a gene. CDR3 coding DNA: TGTGCCAGCAGCTCCACGCGGACAGGGGAGGCTGGGGCCAACGTCCTGACTTTC. Protein product: CASSSTRTGEAGANVLTF.

This clone was recorded once. Within the sample, other DNA sequences also encode this same CDR3. The V and J genes are TRBV7-3 and TRBJ2-1; D not certain. Germline-derived CDR1 and CDR2 are SGHTA and FQGTGA. Trimming shortened V by 5 bases and J by 0 bases, and 11 bases separated the two germline ends. The CDR3 totals 15 residues. The CDR3 spells CASSPGRSSYNEQFF. Written as DNA, the CDR3 is TGTGCCAGCAGCCCCGGCAGAAGCTCCTACAATGAGCAGTTCTTC.

V gene TRBV29-1 combines with J gene TRBJ2-3, with D perhaps TRBD2 (5 bases). The CDR3 runs 13 residues. Trimming removed 4 bases at V and 0 bases at J, with 8 bases between. The V gene's germline CDR1 is SQVTM and CDR2 ANQGSEA. In nucleotides, the CDR3 is TGCAGCGTTGCGGAGGCTAGCACAGATACGCAGTATTTT. Protein sequence: CSVAEASTDTQYF.

The chain carries TRBV10-2 and TRBJ1-2; D is possibly TRBD1 (5 bases). The CDR3 is 13 amino acids. CDR1 and CDR2 from the germline V gene are WSHSY and SAAADI. Trimming removed 2 bases at V and 4 bases at J, with 8 bases between. The CDR3 sequence is CASSEPGAYGYTF. In DNA, the CDR3 is TGCGCCAGCAGTGAGCCCGGGGCCTATGGCTACACCTTC.

The rearrangement links TRBV10-3 to TRBJ2-5, with 10 bases lining up with TRBD2. The CDR3 covers 15 residues. Germline V CDR1 and CDR2: ENHRY, SYGVKD. The J segment lost 6 bases and the V segment lost 3 bases, leaving 7 bases of the junction unmatched. CDR3 residues: CAISDGLAADKTQYF. The CDR3 region has the DNA TGTGCCATCAGTGACGGACTAGCGGCGGATAAGACCCAGTACTTC.

This chain connects TRBV6-6 to TRBJ1-1; D unclear. The CDR3 loop spans 15 amino acids. Trimming took off 5 bases at V and 3 bases at J, with 16 bases between the two ends. Germline loops: CDR1 MNHNY, CDR2 SVGAGI (reference sequence). The CDR3 spells CASSLLQTWDTEAFF. As DNA, the CDR3 is TGTGCCAGCAGTCTCCTCCAGACTTGGGACACTGAAGCTTTCTTT.